The clone carrying this TCR beta chain was seen just once. V was cut by 2 bases and J by 10 bases, with 8 bases left in between. CDR1 is SNHLY and CDR2 is FYNNEI in the germline V gene. This CDR3 comprises 11 residues. This sample was included in a study of blood T cell repertoires in COVID-19. Study details: Sample material is recorded as cDNA or gDNA derived from T cells, B-cell-depleted T cells, or PBMCs.

As processed by the authors: Reference gene primer amplification gave estimated nucleated cell counts. TCRdb keeps only in-frame clones here, not all; method: immunoSEQ multiplex PCR. V, J and clone size were drawn from that table, and D and trimming were deduced from the DNA. The sample shows 250,000 to 400,000 clones, over 75% of them seen only once. The sample consisted of peripheral blood. The chain combines TRBV2 with TRBJ1-1, with TRBD1 as a possible D gene (6 bases). This TCR was sampled from a man aged 50-60 years with active or convalescent COVID-19. CDR3 coding DNA: TGTGCCAGCAGTGAATGGGGGCGAGCTTTCTTT. Translating it yields CASSEWGRAFF.